This T cell receptor beta chain was obtained from a study of CD8 T cells in ankylosing spondylitis. General study points: Prior literature has documented some motif variants in synovial fluid and blood from reactive arthritis.

The table lists this clonotype with many counts. Its cognate antigen is unknown. The CDR3 is 14 residues long. Germline CDR1 LGHNA, CDR2 YNFKEQ. The germline V and J ends were trimmed by 1 base and 3 bases, with 8 bases remaining between them. MiXCR, run by TCRdb on the 5' RACE reads, gives a single entry per CDR3 protein. Of some 220,000 distinct CDR3 sequences in the sample, roughly a tenth were seen once. V and J are TRBV4-2 and TRBJ2-3; D may be TRBD2 (6 bases). Sequencing was done on a sample of blood, either unsorted or a sorted T cell fraction (not recorded which). This clonotype was sampled from a male donor with ankylosing spondylitis or in good health (not recorded which). Here the CDR3 reads CASSQGRETDTQYF. CDR3 coding DNA: TGTGCCAGCAGCCAAGGGCGGGAAACAGATACGCAGTATTTT.